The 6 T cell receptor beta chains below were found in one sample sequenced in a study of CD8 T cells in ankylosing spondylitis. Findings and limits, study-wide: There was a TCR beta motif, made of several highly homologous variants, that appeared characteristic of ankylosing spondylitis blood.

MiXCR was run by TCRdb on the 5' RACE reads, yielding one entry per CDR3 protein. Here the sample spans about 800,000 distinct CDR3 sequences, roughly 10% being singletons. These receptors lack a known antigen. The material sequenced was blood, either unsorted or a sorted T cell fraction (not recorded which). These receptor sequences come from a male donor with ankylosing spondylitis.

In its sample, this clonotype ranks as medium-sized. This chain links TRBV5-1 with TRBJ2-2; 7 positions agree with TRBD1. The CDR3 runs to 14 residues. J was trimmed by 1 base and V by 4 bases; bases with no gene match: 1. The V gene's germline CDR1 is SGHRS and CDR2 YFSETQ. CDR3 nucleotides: TGCGCCAGCAGCCGACAGGGGAACACCGGGGAGCTGTTTTTT. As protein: CASSRQGNTGELFF.

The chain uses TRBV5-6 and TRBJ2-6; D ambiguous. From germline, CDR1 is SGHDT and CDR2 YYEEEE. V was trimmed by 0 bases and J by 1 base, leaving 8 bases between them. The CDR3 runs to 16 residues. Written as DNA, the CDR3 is TGTGCCAGCAGCTTGGGGCTGGCATCTGGGGCCAACGTCCTGACTTTC. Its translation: CASSLGLASGANVLTF.

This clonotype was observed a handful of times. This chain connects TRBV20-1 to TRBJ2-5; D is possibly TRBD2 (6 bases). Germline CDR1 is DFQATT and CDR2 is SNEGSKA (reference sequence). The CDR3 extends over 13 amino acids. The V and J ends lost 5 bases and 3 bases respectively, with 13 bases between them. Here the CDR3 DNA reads TGCAGTGCTGCGCGGGACCCCAAAGAGACCCAGTACTTC. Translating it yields CSAARDPKETQYF.

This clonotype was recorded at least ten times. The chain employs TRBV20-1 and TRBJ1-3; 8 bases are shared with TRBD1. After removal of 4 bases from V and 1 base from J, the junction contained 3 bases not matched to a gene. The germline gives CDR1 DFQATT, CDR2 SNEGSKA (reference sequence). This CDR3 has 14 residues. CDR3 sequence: CSATDRGSGNTIYF. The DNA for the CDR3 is TGCAGTGCTACTGACAGGGGATCTGGAAACACCATATATTTT.

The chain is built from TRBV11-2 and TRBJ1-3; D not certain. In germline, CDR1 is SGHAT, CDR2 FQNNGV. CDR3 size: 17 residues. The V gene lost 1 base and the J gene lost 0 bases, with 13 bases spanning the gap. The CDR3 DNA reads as TGTGCCAGCAGCTTAGGACAACTACTCTCCTCTGGAAACACCATATATTTT. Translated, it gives CASSLGQLLSSGNTIYF.

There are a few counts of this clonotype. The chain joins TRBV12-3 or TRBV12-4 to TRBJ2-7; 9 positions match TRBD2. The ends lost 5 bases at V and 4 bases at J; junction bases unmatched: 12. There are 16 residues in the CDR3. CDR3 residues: CASSPSVAGDPYEQYF. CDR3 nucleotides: TGTGCCAGCAGTCCGTCAGTAGCGGGAGATCCATACGAGCAGTACTTC.